This T cell receptor (beta chain) emerged from a study of T cells after yellow fever vaccination. Study-level information: Preparation used SMART-Seq v4 Ultra Low Input for the low-cell-number fractions. Study-level results: Abundant contaminating clonotypes from the bulk population could appear in FACS-sorted repertoires.

5'RACE template switching added a universal primer site and UMIs to TCR cDNA. From the 5' RACE reads, TCRdb called clonotypes with MiXCR, one entry per CDR3 protein. The sample contains 85,000 to 100,000 distinct CDR3 sequences, under 6.5% of which appear only once. From germline, CDR1 is MGHRA and CDR2 YSYEKL. The CDR3 has 14 amino acids. Trimming took 2 bases from V and 4 from J, leaving 12 bases between them. This clonotype was counted between two and nine times. Its target is unknown. The V call is TRBV4-1, the J call TRBJ2-7; D is perhaps TRBD1 (5 bases). This receptor was taken from a man in his late teens or twenties who received the YFV17D yellow fever vaccine. Sequenced here: CD8+ T cells sorted from PBMCs, sampled 10 days after the yellow fever booster vaccination. As DNA, the CDR3 is TGCGCCAGCAGCCAACAGGGTGGAGAGTACGAGCAGTACTTC. This encodes CASSQQGGEYEQYF.